One TCR beta chain is described in this entry. This entry is derived from a study of blood T cell repertoires in COVID-19. Study overall: The study counted Cohort 3 donors as recovered given two negative PCRs, clearance, or symptom resolution. T cells, B-cell-depleted T cells, or PBMCs provided the cDNA or gDNA that served as material.

Participants' reported clinical history set cohort assignment. V shed 1 base and J 7 bases; nucleotides not matched to a gene: 13. The CDR3 is made up of 17 amino acids. Germline V gene lookup returns CDR1 LGHDT and CDR2 YNNKEL (reference sequence). Measured with immunoSEQ multiplex PCR; TCRdb has only the in-frame clones, and not every one. This table holds approximately 140,000 clones, approximately 84% found once. Sample: PBMCs or T cells enriched from blood (not recorded which). The sequence came from a man aged 45-60 years in a cohort exposed to, infected with or recovered from COVID-19 (not recorded which). The chain carries TRBV3-1 (or the pseudogene TRBV3-2) and TRBJ2-4, with 7 bases that match TRBD1. CDR3 loop: CASSQAGTAWIGNIQYF. The CDR3 DNA sequence: TGTGCCAGCAGCCAAGCGGGGACAGCTTGGATTGGGAACATTCAGTACTTC.